This T cell receptor (beta chain) comes out of a study of blood T cells in healthy people across ages. Study-wide results and limits: Strongly correlated with naive T cell percentage was TCR beta diversity. Comparison with aged donors showed that long-lived donors had more naive CD4+ cells and higher diversity. No conclusive comparison of naive versus antigen-experienced cells was possible with unsorted PBMCs.

Trimming cost V 4 bases and J 5 bases, with 11 bases left between them. Germline assignment: CDR1 SGHAT and CDR2 FQNNGV. The CDR3 extends over 14 amino acids. Primed by a sample-barcoded 5' primer and a J-beta primer mix, a second PCR proceeded for 7 to 11 cycles. TCRdb independently ran MiXCR on the 5' RACE reads; one entry per CDR3 protein. In the table there are 600,000 to 850,000 distinct CDR3 sequences, 25% of which are singletons. Of note for this clonotype: Its antigen is unidentified.

This sample was shared with a second study, whose subject was T cells of mothers and their children. From that study: Each mother yielded more than 8 million TCR beta CDR3 reads. Each child yielded a few million reads.

This chain uses TRBV11-2 with TRBJ2-2; D remains unclear. This receptor was taken from a boy aged 5 to 17 in good health. The sequencing input was blood. CDR3 coding DNA: TGTGCCAGCAGCTGGGCCGGGCGAACCGGGGAGCTGTTTTTT. Translated, it gives CASSWAGRTGELFF. Together with reference TRBV11-2 and TRBJ2-2, the CDR3 gives the full variable domain: EAGVAQSPRYKIIEKRQSVAFWCNPISGHATLYWYQQILGQGPKLLIQFQNNGVVDDSQLPKDRFSAERLKGVDSTLKIQPAKLEDSAVYLCASSWAGRTGELFFGEGSRLTVL.